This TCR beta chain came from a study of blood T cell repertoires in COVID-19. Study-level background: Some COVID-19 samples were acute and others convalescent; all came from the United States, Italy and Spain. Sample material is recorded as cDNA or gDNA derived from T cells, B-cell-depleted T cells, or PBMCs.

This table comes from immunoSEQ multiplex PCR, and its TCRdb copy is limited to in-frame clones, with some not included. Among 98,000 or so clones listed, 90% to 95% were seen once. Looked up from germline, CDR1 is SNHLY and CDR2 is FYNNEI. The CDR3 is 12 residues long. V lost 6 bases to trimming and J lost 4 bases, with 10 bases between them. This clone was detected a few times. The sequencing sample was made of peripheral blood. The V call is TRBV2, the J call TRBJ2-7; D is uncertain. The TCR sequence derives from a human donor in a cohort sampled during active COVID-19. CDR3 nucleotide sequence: TGTGCCAGCAGAGAGAGACAATACGAGCAGTACTTC. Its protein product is CASRERQYEQYF.